This passage covers 8 T cell receptor beta chains from one sample sequenced in a study of T cells after yellow fever vaccination. In TCRdb, the 5' RACE reads were re-called with MiXCR into one record per CDR3 protein. The table includes a few hundred thousand distinct CDR3 sequences, 10% to 15% detected once. The sequencing here drew on CD4+ T cells sorted from PBMCs, taken 45 days after the yellow fever booster vaccination. The receptor set was obtained from a man aged 25-40 years who received the YFV17D yellow fever vaccine.

This clonotype has just a few counts. The V call is TRBV24-1, the J call TRBJ2-3, with TRBD1 identical over 8 bases. Germline V CDR1 and CDR2: KGHDR, SFDVKD. V was pared by 2 bases and J by 3 bases, with 6 bases of the junction left unmatched. The CDR3 covers 16 residues. The CDR3 spells CATSDSSGGRTDTQYF. Written as DNA, the CDR3 is TGTGCCACCAGTGATTCATCAGGGGGCAGGACAGATACGCAGTATTTT.

This clonotype appeared a few times. This chain joins TRBV10-3 and TRBJ2-3, with 9 bases aligning to TRBD2. The J segment lost 4 bases and the V segment lost 1 base, leaving 3 bases of the junction unmatched. CDR3 length: 15 residues. Germline V gene sequence: CDR1 ENHRY, CDR2 SYGVKD. This CDR3 is CAISELGLAADTQYF. The DNA for the CDR3 is TGTGCCATCAGTGAGTTGGGACTAGCAGCAGATACGCAGTATTTT.

The CDR3 DNA follows: TGTGCCAGCAGCCGAAACCCCAGGGGAGGAGGAGAGACCCAGTACTTC. Protein sequence: CASSRNPRGGGETQYF. This chain joins TRBV7-2 and TRBJ2-5; D possibly matches TRBD1 or TRBD2 (6 bases each). This CDR3 contains 16 residues. Trimming took 5 bases from V and 4 from J, leaving 20 bases between them. Germline CDR1 reads SGHTA; CDR2 reads FQGNSA.

The chain has TRBV6-4 and TRBJ2-1; D possibly corresponds to TRBD2 (6 bases). The CDR3 length is 15 residues. Trimming took 3 bases from V and 8 from J, leaving 17 bases between them. Germline assignment: CDR1 MRHNA and CDR2 SNTAGT. The DNA for the CDR3 is TGTGCCAGCAGTGAGGCGGGCGGAGGGCCCCATGAGCAGTTCTTC. Translating it yields CASSEAGGGPHEQFF.

This clonotype was counted at least ten times. The V call is TRBV12-3 or TRBV12-4, the J call TRBJ2-7; 8 bases align to TRBD2. The CDR3 consists of 16 residues. Trimming removed 7 bases from V and 0 bases from J; junction bases left unmatched: 11. The CDR3 spells CASTLSAGGHSYEQYF. The CDR3 nucleotides are TGTGCCAGCACCCTATCCGCGGGGGGCCACTCCTACGAGCAGTACTTC.

The chain has TRBV18 and TRBJ2-7, with 9 bases lining up with TRBD1. This CDR3 comprises 16 residues. V trimming: 3 bases; J trimming: 2 bases; junction bases outside the gene matches: 8. CDR1 and CDR2 (germline): KGHSH, LQKENI. The CDR3 reads CASSPVTGQGPYEQYF. Here the CDR3 DNA reads TGTGCCAGCTCACCCGTTACGGGACAGGGCCCCTACGAGCAGTACTTC.

This clonotype was picked up a small number of times. The V gene is TRBV19, the J gene TRBJ2-3; 10 bases map to TRBD2. J lost 6 bases, V lost 9 bases, and 9 bases had no gene match. Germline CDR1 LNHDA, CDR2 SQIVND (reference sequence). The CDR3 runs to 14 residues. CDR3 region: CASRQRGGQDTQYF. CDR3 nucleotide sequence: TGTGCCAGCCGTCAGCGGGGGGGTCAGGATACGCAGTATTTT. The full variable domain, rest sourced from reference TRBV19 and TRBJ2-3, is DGGITQSPKYLFRKEGQNVTLSCEQNLNHDAMYWYRQDPGQGLRLIYYSQIVNDFQKGDIAEGYSVSREKKESFPLTVTSAQKNPTAFYLCASRQRGGQDTQYFGPGTRLTVL.

The table lists this clonotype with many counts. This chain joins TRBV11-3 and TRBJ2-1; tentative D call: TRBD2 (6 bases). Germline CDR1 and CDR2: SGHNT and YENEEA. There are 14 residues in the CDR3. The germline V and J ends were trimmed by 3 bases and 2 bases, with 8 bases remaining between them. CDR3 DNA sequence: TGTGCCAGCAGCTTGGAGGGGACCTACAATGAGCAGTTCTTC. Translating gives CASSLEGTYNEQFF.